The clone carrying this T cell receptor (beta chain) showed up just once. The sample originates from a study of blood T cell repertoires in COVID-19. For the study at large: Some COVID-19 samples were acute and others convalescent; all came from the United States, Italy and Spain.

Study processing details: The authors estimated nucleated cell counts from reference gene primer amplification. The protocol was immunoSEQ multiplex PCR, while the TCRdb copy is restricted to in-frame clones and leaves out a portion. That table gives V, J and clone size, and the DNA gave D and trimming. The sample records 200,000 or so clones, 84% being singletons. The receptor was derived from a woman in her 70s with active or convalescent COVID-19. Sequenced material: peripheral blood.

CDR3 DNA: TGTGCCAGCAGCTGGACAGGGGGCGCGACTGGTGAAAAACTGTTTTTT. Translation: CASSWTGGATGEKLFF. V gene TRBV7-9 combines with J gene TRBJ1-4, with TRBD1 identical over 11 bases. After removal of 4 bases from V and 7 bases from J, the junction contained 8 bases not matched to a gene. Germline values: CDR1 SEHNR, CDR2 FQNEAQ (reference sequence). This CDR3 is 16 amino acids long. Full variable domain (rest looked up from reference TRBV7-9 and TRBJ1-4): DTGVSQNPRHKITKRGQNVTFRCDPISEHNRLYWYRQTLGQGPEFLTYFQNEAQLEKSRLLSDRFSAERPKGSFSTLEIQRTEQGDSAMYLCASSWTGGATGEKLFFGSGTQLSVL.